Below, one T cell receptor (beta chain) is given with its context. Amplification of TCR beta CDR3 regions was performed using RNA transcripts as template. HTBI primers drove first-round RT-PCR of the TCR CDR3. In TCRdb, the multiplex PCR reads were re-called with MiXCR into one record per CDR3 protein. Of 600,000 or so distinct CDR3 sequences in the sample, more than 45% are singletons; the top ten hold just over 8%. This record comes from a study of T cells in Graves' hyperthyroidism and ophthalmopathy. Sequencing was performed on peripheral blood or thyroid tissue (not recorded which). The sequence was collected from a young woman with Graves' hyperthyroidism.

For the CDR3, the DNA is TGTGCCAGCAGCAGGGGGCACGCTATGCTCGGGGAGCTGTTTTTT. This sequence encodes CASSRGHAMLGELFF. The chain uses TRBV6-2 or TRBV6-3 and TRBJ2-2, with 8 bases aligning to TRBD1. With V trimmed by 6 bases and J by 7 bases, 10 bases remained unmatched. Germline V gives CDR1 MNHEY, CDR2 SVGEGT. The CDR3 runs 15 residues.